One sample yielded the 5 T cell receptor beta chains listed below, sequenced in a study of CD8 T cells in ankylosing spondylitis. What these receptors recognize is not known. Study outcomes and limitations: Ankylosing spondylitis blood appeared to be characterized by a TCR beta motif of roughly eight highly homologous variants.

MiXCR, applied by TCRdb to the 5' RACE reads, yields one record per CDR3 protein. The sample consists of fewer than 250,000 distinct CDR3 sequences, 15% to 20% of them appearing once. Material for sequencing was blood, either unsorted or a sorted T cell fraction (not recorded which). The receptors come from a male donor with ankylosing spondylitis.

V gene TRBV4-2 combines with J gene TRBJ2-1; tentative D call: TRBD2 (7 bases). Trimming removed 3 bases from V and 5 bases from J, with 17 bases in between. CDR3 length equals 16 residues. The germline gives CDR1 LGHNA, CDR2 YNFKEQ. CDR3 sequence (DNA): TGTGCCAGCAGCCAGAGCGGGGAGGGGGTTCACAATGAGCAGTTCTTC. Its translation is CASSQSGEGVHNEQFF.

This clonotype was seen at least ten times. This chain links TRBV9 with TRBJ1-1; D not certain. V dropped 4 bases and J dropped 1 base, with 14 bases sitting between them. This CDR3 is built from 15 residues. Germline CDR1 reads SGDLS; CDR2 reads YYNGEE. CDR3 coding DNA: TGTGCCAGCAGCTCCGGACGTATCGGGAACACTGAAGCTTTCTTT. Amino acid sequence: CASSSGRIGNTEAFF.

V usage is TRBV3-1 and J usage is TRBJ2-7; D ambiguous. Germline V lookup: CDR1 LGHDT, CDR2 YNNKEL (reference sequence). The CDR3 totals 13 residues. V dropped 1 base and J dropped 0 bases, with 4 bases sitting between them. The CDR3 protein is CASSQVISYEQYF. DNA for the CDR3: TGTGCCAGCAGCCAAGTAATCTCCTACGAGCAGTACTTC.

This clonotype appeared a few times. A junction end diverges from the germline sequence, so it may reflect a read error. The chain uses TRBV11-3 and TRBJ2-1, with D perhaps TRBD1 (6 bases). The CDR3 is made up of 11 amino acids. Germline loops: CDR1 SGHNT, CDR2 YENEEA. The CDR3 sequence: CASRGIDEQFF. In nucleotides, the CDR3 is TGTGCTAGCAGGGGAATCGATGAGCAGTTCTTC.

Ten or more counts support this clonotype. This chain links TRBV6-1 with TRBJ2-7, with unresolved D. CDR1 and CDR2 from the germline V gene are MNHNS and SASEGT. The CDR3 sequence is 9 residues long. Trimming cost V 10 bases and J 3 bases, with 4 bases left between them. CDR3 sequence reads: CAIYYEQYF. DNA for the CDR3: TGTGCCATCTACTACGAGCAGTACTTC.